The TCR beta chain described here comes from a study of T-cell reconstitution after alpha-beta-depleted transplantation in children. Germline CDR1 reads DFQATT; CDR2 reads SNEGSKA (reference sequence). The CDR3 is made up of 13 amino acids. Trimming shortened V by 3 bases and J by 4 bases, and 12 bases separated the two germline ends. The sample holds a few counts of this clonotype. Molecular barcoding with unique molecular identifiers was used for the TCRbeta library. TCRdb independently ran MiXCR on the PCR reads; one entry per CDR3 protein. The repertoire holds about 340,000 distinct CDR3 sequences, with 13% as singletons.

The V and J genes are TRBV20-1 and TRBJ2-5, with D possibly matching TRBD2 (5 bases). The TCR comes from a human donor who donated a stem cell graft to a child with Fanconi anemia. This sample comprised PBMCs, obtained from the stem cell graft. CDR3 in DNA: TGCAGTGCTAGGCGGGTACAAGGAGAGACCCAGTACTTC. This gives the protein CSARRVQGETQYF.